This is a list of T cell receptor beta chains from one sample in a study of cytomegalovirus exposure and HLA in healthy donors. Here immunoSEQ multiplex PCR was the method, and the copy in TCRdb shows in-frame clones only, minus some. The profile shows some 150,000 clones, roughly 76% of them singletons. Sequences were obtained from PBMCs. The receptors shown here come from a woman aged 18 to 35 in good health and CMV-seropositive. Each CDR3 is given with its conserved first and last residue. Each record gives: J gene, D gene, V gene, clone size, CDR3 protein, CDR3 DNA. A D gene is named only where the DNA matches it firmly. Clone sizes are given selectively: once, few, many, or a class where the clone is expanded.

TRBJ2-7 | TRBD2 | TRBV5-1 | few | CASSVSGATEQYF | TGCGCCAGCAGCGTCAGCGGGGCTACGGAGCAGTACTTC
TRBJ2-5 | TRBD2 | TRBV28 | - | CASSLSLAGQYF | TGTGCCAGCAGTTTATCCCTAGCGGGCCAGTACTTC
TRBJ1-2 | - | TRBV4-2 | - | CASSQDGGVYGYTF | TGTGCCAGCAGCCAAGACGGAGGAGTCTATGGCTACACCTTC
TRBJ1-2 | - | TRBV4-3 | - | CASSAVGVGPHGYTF | TGCGCCAGCAGCGCCGTGGGAGTGGGTCCCCATGGCTACACCTTC
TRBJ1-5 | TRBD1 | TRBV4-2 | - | CASSPTLQGAGQPQHF | TGTGCCAGCAGTCCAACACTACAGGGGGCAGGCCAGCCCCAGCATTTT
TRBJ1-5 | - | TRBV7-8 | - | CASSHKWTSDQPQHF | TGTGCCAGCAGCCACAAATGGACATCGGATCAGCCCCAGCATTTT
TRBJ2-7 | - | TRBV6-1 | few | CASSEAGQIYEQYF | TGTGCCAGCAGTGAAGCGGGGCAGATCTACGAGCAGTACTTC
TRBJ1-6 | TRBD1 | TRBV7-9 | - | CASSSTGNTDNSPLHF | TGTGCCAGCAGCTCGACAGGGAATACGGATAATTCACCCCTCCACTTT
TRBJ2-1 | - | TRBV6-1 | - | CASSEAKGGNEQFF | TGTGCCAGCAGTGAAGCGAAAGGGGGCAATGAGCAGTTCTTC
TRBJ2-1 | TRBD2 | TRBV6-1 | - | CASSGGPWEEQFF | TGTGCCAGCTCGGGGGGGCCGTGGGAGGAGCAGTTCTTC
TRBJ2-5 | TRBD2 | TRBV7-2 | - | CASSRLAGLGETQYF | TGTGCCAGCAGCAGACTAGCGGGGTTGGGAGAGACCCAGTACTTC
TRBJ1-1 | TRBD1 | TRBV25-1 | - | CASSEWGSGGTGGTEAFF | TGTGCCAGCAGTGAATGGGGTTCGGGTGGCACAGGGGGCACTGAAGCTTTCTTT
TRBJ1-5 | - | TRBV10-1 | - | CASSETRNQPQHF | TGCGCCAGCAGTGAGACTAGAAATCAGCCCCAGCATTTT
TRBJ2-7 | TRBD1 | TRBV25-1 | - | CASRQDRGRNEQYF | TGTGCCAGCAGGCAGGACAGGGGGCGTAACGAGCAGTACTTC
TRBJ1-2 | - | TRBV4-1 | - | CASSQGQLVDGYTF | TGCGCCAGCAGCCAGGGGCAACTCGTCGACGGCTACACCTTC
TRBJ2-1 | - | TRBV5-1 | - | CASSGSSYNEQFF | TGCGCCAGCAGCGGGAGCTCCTACAATGAGCAGTTCTTC
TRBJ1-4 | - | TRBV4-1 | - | CASSQTDSPNEKLFF | TGCGCCAGCAGCCAAACGGACAGCCCAAATGAAAAACTGTTTTTT
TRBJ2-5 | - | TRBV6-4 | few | CASSETGVETQYF | TGTGCCAGCAGTGAAACCGGGGTCGAGACCCAGTACTTC
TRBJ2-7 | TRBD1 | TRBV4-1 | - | CASSLGQGANEQYF | TGCGCCAGCAGCCTGGGACAGGGGGCCAACGAGCAGTACTTC
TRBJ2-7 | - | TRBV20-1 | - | CSARPQNEQYF | TGCAGTGCTAGACCCCAGAACGAGCAGTACTTC
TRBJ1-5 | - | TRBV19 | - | CASWAGVLVLNQPQHF | TGTGCCAGTTGGGCAGGGGTTTTGGTTCTGAATCAGCCCCAGCATTTT
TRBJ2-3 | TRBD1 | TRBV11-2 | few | CASSPRGPGTDTQYF | TGTGCCAGCAGCCCCAGGGGGCCCGGCACAGATACGCAGTATTTT
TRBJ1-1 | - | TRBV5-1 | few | CASSLVGSSEAFF | TGCGCCAGCAGCTTGGTGGGGAGCTCTGAAGCTTTCTTT
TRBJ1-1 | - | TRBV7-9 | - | CASLQGRVGTEAFF | TGTGCCAGTCTCCAGGGAAGGGTGGGGACTGAAGCTTTCTTT
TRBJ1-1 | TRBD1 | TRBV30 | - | CAWSGQGAAAFF | TGTGCCTGGAGTGGCCAGGGGGCGGCTGCTTTCTTT
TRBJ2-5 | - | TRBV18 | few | CASSLGQGPLETQYF | TGTGCCAGCTCACTCGGCCAGGGCCCCCTGGAGACCCAGTACTTC
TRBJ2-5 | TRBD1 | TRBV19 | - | CASTTTGDRETQYF | TGTGCCAGTACTACCACAGGGGATCGGGAGACCCAGTACTTC
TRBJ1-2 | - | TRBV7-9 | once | CASSLQGFNYGYTF | TGTGCCAGCAGCTTGCAGGGATTTAATTATGGCTACACCTTC
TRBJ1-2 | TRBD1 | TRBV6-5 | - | CASSRQGPDVRGYTF | TGTGCCAGCAGTCGACAGGGCCCGGATGTCAGGGGCTACACCTTC
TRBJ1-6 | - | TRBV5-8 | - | CASSMGQGFRSPLHF | TGTGCCAGCAGCATGGGGCAGGGTTTTCGTTCACCCCTCCACTTT
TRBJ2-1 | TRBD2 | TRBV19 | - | CASSSQLAGGPYNEQFF | TGTGCCAGTAGTTCCCAACTAGCGGGGGGGCCGTACAATGAGCAGTTCTTC
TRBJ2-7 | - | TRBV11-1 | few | CASSLVGNYEQYF | TGTGCCAGCAGCTTGGTGGGCAACTACGAGCAGTACTTC
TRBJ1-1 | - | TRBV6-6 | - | CASKDIEAFF | TGTGCCAGCAAGGACATAGAAGCTTTCTTT
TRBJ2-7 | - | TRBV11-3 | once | CASSLDRGNEQYF | TGTGCCAGCAGCTTAGATCGGGGGAACGAGCAGTACTTC
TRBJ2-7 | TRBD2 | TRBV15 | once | CATSMRGLVYEQYF | TGTGCCACCAGCATGCGGGGGTTGGTTTACGAGCAGTACTTC
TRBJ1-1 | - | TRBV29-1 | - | CSVTHGGNTEAFF | TGCAGCGTTACTCACGGGGGGAACACTGAAGCTTTCTTT
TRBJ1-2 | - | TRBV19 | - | CASSATGLYGYTF | TGTGCCAGTAGTGCGACGGGACTCTATGGCTACACCTTC
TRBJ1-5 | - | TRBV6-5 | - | CASVSGNQPQHF | TGTGCCAGCGTCTCCGGCAATCAGCCCCAGCATTTT
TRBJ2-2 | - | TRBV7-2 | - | CATRQVNTGELFF | TGTGCCACTAGACAGGTGAACACCGGGGAGCTGTTTTTT
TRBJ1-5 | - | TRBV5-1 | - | CASSLQGGQPQHF | TGCGCCAGCAGCTTGCAGGGTGGTCAGCCCCAGCATTTT
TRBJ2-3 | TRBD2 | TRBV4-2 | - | CASSHPPWASGGDPQADTQYF | TGTGCCAGCAGCCATCCTCCCTGGGCTAGCGGGGGGGATCCCCAGGCAGATACGCAGTATTTT
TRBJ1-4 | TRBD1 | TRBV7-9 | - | CASSLVLTGAGEKLFF | TGTGCCAGCAGCTTAGTACTTACAGGGGCTGGTGAAAAACTGTTTTTT
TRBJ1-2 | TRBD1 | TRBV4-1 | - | CASSHPGQGRGYTF | TGCGCCAGCAGCCACCCGGGACAGGGGAGAGGCTACACCTTC
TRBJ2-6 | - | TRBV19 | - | CASKKGGLPSSGANVLTF | TGTGCCAGTAAAAAAGGTGGGCTACCATCCTCTGGGGCCAACGTCCTGACTTTC
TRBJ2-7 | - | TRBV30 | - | CAWSVSQVLYEQYF | TGTGCCTGGAGTGTATCACAAGTCCTCTACGAGCAGTACTTC
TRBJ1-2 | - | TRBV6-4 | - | CASSDEDQGTSGYTF | TGTGCCAGCAGTGACGAGGATCAGGGTACGAGTGGCTACACCTTC
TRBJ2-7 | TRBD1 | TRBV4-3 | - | CASSQEAGGTPYEQYF | TGCGCCAGCAGCCAAGAGGCAGGGGGCACCCCCTACGAGCAGTACTTC
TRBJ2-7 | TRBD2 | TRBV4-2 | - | CASSQGRLAETPYEQYF | TGTGCCAGCAGCCAAGGGAGACTAGCGGAAACACCCTACGAGCAGTACTTC
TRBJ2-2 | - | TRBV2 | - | CASSEGTRTGELFF | TGTGCCAGCAGTGAAGGGACAAGGACCGGGGAGCTGTTTTTT
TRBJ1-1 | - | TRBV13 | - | CASSSTVNTEAFF | TGTGCCAGCAGCTCCACAGTGAACACTGAAGCTTTCTTT
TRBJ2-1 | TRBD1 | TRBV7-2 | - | CASSWDSYNEQFF | TGTGCCAGCAGCTGGGACAGCTACAATGAGCAGTTCTTC
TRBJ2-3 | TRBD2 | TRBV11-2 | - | CASSQGLAGDTQYF | TGTGCCAGCAGCCAAGGACTAGCGGGAGATACGCAGTATTTT
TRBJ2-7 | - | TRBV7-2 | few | CASSFGAGEQYF | TGTGCCAGCAGCTTCGGAGCGGGCGAGCAGTACTTC
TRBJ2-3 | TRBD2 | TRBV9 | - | CASSVVGLAGVVDTQYF | TGTGCCAGCAGCGTAGTAGGACTAGCGGGGGTTGTAGATACGCAGTATTTT
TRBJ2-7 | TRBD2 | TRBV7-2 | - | CASSLGSGGAGSYEQYF | TGTGCCAGCAGCTTAGGTAGCGGGGGGGCCGGGTCCTACGAGCAGTACTTC
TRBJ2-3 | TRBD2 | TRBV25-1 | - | CASSDRGLVRTSTDTQYF | TGTGCCAGCAGTGACCGAGGACTAGTAAGGACTAGCACAGATACGCAGTATTTT
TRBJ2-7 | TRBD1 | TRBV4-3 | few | CASSQVGQGTYEQYF | TGCGCCAGCAGCCAAGTCGGACAGGGTACTTACGAGCAGTACTTC
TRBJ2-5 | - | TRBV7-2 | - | CASSLAPGTQYF | TGTGCCAGCAGCTTAGCGCCGGGGACCCAGTACTTC